The clone carrying this T cell receptor beta chain was seen many times. This sample is drawn from a study of metastatic and nonmetastatic thyroid tumors. Study as a whole: Repertoire comparisons spanned blood and tumor or nodule tissue from malignant and benign thyroid patients.

In the authors' workflow: A papillary thyroid cancer distant-metastasis classifier was built from CDR3 differences across clinicopathological groups. TCRdb used MiXCR to call clones anew from the PCR reads. TCRdb, rather than the study authors, made the V and J calls. The table lists 6,000 to 9,000 clones, under 35% of them singletons. All patients reached thyroid surgery having received no treatment beforehand. The CDR3 totals 15 residues. Germline lookup yields CDR1 SGHAT and CDR2 FQNNGV. The V end was cut by 3 bases, the J end by 7 bases, with 18 bases between. The gene calls are TRBV11-2 and TRBJ2-5; perhaps TRBD2 as D (5 bases). The clonotype was recovered from a male donor with papillary thyroid cancer or a benign thyroid nodule (not recorded which). Some clones in this sample may be carry-over from other donors' samples. The specimen sequenced was tumor tissue. CDR3 DNA: TGTGCCAGCAGCTTCACGAACACCCACGGAGGGACCCAGTACTTC. The encoded protein is CASSFTNTHGGTQYF.